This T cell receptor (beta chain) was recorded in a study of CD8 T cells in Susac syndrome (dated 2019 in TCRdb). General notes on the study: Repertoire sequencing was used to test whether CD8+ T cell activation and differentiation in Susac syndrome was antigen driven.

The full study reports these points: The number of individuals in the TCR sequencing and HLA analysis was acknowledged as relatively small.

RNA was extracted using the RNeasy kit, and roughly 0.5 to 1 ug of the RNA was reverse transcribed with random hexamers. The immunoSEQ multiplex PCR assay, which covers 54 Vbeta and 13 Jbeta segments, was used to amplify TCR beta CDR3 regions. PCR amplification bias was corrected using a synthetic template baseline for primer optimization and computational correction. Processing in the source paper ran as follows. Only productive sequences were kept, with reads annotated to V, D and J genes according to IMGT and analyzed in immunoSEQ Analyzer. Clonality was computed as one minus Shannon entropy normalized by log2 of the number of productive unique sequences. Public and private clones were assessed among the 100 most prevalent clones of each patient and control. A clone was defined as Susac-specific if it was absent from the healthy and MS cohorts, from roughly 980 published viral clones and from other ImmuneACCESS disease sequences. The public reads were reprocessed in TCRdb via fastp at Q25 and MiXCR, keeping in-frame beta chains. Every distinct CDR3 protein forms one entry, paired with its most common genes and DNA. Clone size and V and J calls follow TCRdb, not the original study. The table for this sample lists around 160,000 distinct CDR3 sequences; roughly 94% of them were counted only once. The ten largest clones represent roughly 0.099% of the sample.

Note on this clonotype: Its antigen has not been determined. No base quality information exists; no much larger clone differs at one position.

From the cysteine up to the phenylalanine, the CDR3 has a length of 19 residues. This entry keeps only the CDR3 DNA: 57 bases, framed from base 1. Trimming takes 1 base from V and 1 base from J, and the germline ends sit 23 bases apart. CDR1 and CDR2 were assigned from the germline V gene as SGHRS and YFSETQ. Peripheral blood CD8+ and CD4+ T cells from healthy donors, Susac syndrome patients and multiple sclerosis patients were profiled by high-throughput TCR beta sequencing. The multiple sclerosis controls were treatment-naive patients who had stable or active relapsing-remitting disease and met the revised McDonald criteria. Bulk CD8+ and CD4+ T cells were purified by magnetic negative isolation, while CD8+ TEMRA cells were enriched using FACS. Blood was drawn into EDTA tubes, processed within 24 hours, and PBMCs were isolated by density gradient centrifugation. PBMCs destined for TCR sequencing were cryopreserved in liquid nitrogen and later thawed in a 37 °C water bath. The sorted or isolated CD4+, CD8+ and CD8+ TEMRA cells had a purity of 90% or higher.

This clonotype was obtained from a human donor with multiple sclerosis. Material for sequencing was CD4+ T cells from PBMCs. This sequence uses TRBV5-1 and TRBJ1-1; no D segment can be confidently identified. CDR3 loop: CASSLPVLYSDRGNTEAFF. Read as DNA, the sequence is TGCGCCAGCAGCTTGCCCGTGTTGTACAGCGACCGGGGGAACACTGAAGCTTTCTTT.